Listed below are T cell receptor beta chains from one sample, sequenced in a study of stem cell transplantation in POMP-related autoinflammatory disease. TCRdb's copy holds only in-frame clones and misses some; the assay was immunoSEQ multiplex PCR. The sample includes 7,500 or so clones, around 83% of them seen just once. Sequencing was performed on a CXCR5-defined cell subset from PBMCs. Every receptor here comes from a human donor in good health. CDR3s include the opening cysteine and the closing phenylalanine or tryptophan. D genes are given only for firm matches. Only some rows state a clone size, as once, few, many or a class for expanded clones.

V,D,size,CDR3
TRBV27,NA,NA,CASSSQTGGENTEAFF
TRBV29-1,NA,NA,CSVQPSEAEAFF
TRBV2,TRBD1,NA,CASSPDRNQETQYF
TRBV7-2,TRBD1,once,CASSLSGTGTGGRFF
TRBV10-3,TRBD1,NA,CAISTAGGASNEKLFF
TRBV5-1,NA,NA,CASSPGTFYGYTF
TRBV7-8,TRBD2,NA,CASSLAGGSYEQYF
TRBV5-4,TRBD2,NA,CASSFQAGGLVIQYF
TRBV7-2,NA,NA,CASTGQQTNEKLFF
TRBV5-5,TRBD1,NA,CASSFGTGTGLETQYF
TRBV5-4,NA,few,CASSLRSLGANSPLHF
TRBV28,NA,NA,CASTLGLPGTEAFF
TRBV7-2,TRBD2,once,CASSLVPRGAGETQYF
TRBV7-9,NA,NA,CASSLAGAREQYF
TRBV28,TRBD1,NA,CASRGTGGDYTF
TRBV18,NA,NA,CASSQTGRRNEKLFF
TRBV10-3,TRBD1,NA,CAISGLAGGGNTEAFF
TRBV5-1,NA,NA,CASSTTGYEQYF
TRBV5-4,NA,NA,CASSHGGPRLADTQYF
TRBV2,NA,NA,CASIGENTEAFF
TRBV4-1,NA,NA,CASSQDLEGWQYF
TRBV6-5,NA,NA,CASSYSYSLNTEAFF
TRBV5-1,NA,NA,CASSLAGQVGFNYGYTF
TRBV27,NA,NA,CASSSSFGSYTEAFF
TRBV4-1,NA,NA,CASSQDTQFSYEQYF
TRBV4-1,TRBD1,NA,CASSQARTGYEQYF
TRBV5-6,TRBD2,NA,CASSLAGLAGAEDTQYF
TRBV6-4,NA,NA,CASSTLDGGELFF
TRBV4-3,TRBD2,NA,CASSLGLAGATGELFF
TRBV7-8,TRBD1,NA,CASSLETRTGYEQYF
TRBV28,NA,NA,CASSLLGVAEKLFF
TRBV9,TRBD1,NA,CASSPSDRGLGQPQHF
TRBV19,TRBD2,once,CASSKPGLALDNEQFF
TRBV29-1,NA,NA,CSVVLGVLQETQYF
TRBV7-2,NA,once,CASSPPGLAYQETQYF
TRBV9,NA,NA,CASSVGPAFNYGYTF
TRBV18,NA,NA,CASSHVPAGTDTQYF
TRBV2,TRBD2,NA,CASSWGLAGLGELFF
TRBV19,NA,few,CASRPTDNYGYTF
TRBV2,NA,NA,CASRVRATDTQYF
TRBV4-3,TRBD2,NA,CASSQDFPAGGVTAGELFF
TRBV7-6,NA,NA,CASSPQGGDEQFF
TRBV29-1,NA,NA,CSVHGGNSYEQYF
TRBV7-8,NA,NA,CASSHSELNTEAFF
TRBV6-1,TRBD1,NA,CASTIGQGPYNEQFF
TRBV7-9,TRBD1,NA,CASSFQGARTEAFF
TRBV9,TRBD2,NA,CASSVGASGGPDTQYF
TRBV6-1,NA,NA,CASSALGSGQSVGEQFF
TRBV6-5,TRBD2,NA,CASSRGGGDTQYF
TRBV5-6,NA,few,CASSPRMGNNNSPLHF
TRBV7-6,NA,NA,CASSQGTSSSYNEQFF
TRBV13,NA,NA,CASSFRGTGELFF
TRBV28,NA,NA,CASSKAQGNQPQHF
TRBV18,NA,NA,CASSLDGAYQETQYF